The present T cell receptor beta chain was sequenced within a study of Ad26.COV2.S vaccination and SARS-CoV-2 variants. Overall study results and limits: Reports say spike-specific CD8+ and CD4+ T cell responses covered substantial breadth after vaccination. People given the vaccine had a wider spike-specific TCR breadth than placebo recipients did.

Stated treatment: 15 to 20 received Ad26.COV2.S at low or high dose, single or two shots; about 5 received placebo; per-sample allocation not given. Day 63 following the first vaccine or placebo injection was when the samples were taken. Expression of Wuhan-strain SARS-CoV-2 spike came from the Ad26 vector that formed the vaccine. The CDR3 extends over 13 amino acids. The germline V and J ends were trimmed by 0 bases and 2 bases, with 4 bases remaining between them. Germline V gene sequence: CDR1 SGHVS, CDR2 FNYEAQ. TCRdb keeps only in-frame clones here, not all; method: immunoSEQ multiplex PCR. The sample holds a few hundred thousand clones, over 80% seen once. Concerning this clone itself: Its antigen is unknown.

The sample in question was peripheral blood, obtained in a trial of Ad26.COV2.S vaccine versus placebo. The chain has TRBV7-6 and TRBJ1-2; unclear D gene. This clonotype was sampled from a person between 18 and 59 years old who received the Ad26.COV2.S COVID-19 vaccine or a placebo. The DNA for the CDR3 is TGTGCCAGCAGCTTAGCAGAGAACTATGGCTACACCTTC. Encoded protein: CASSLAENYGYTF.